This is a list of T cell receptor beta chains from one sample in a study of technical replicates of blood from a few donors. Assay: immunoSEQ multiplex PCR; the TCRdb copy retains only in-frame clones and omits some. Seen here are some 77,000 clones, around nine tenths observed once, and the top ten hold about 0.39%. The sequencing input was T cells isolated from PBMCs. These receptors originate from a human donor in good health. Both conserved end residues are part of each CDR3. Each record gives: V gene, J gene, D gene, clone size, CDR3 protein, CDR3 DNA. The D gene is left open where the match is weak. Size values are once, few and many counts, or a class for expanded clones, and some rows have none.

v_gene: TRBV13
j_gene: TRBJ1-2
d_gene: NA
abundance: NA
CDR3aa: CASSSSPTSGDYGYTF
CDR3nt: TGTGCCAGCAGCTCTAGCCCGACTTCAGGGGACTATGGCTACACCTTC

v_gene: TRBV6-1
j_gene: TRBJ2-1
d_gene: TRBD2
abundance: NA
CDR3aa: CASSGVLAGEINEQFF
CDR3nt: TGTGCCAGCAGTGGGGTGCTAGCGGGAGAAATCAATGAGCAGTTCTTC

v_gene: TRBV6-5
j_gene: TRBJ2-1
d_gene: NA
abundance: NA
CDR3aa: CASTQGNEQFF
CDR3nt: TGTGCCAGCACCCAGGGAAATGAGCAGTTCTTC

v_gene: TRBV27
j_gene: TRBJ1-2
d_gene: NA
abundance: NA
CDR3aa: CASSYNPANYGYTF
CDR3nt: TGTGCCAGCAGTTATAACCCAGCTAACTATGGCTACACCTTC

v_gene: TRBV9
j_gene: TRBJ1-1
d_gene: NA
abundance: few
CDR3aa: CASSVPGVGTEAFF
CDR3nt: TGTGCCAGCAGCGTACCAGGGGTAGGCACTGAAGCTTTCTTT

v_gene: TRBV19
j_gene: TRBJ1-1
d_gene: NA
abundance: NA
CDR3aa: CASSTGTVNEAFF
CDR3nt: TGTGCCAGTAGTACAGGAACCGTCAATGAAGCTTTCTTT

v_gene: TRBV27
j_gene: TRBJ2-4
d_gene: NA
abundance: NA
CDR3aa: CASSLSLWESKNIQYF
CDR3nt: TGTGCCAGCAGTTTATCTTTATGGGAGAGCAAAAACATTCAGTACTTC

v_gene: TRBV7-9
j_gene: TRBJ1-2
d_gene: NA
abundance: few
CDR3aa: CASSLLVPGGGYTF
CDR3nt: TGTGCCAGCAGCTTATTAGTCCCGGGAGGCGGCTACACCTTC

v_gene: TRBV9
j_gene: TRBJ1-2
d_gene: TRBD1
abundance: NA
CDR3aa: CASSMTTGGFDYGYTF
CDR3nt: TGTGCCAGCAGCATGACGACAGGGGGCTTTGACTATGGCTACACCTTC

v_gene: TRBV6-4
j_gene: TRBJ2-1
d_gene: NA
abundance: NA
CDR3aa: CASSAFNRVLTNEQFF
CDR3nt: TGTGCCAGCAGTGCCTTTAACAGAGTCTTGACCAATGAGCAGTTCTTC

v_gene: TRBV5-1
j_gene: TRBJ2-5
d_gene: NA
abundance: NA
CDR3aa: CASSLEGPGSGISLETQYF
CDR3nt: TGCGCCAGCAGCCTGGAAGGGCCGGGATCCGGGATTAGTTTAGAGACCCAGTACTTC

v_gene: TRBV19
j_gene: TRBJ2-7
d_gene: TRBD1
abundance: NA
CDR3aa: CASSMDRGREQYF
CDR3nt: TGTGCCAGTAGTATGGACAGGGGGCGCGAGCAGTACTTC

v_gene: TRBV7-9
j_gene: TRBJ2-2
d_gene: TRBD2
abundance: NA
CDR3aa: CASSLALAVTGELFF
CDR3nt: TGTGCCAGCAGCTTAGCGCTAGCGGTAACCGGGGAGCTGTTTTTT

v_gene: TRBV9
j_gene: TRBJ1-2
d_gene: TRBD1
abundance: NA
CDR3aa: CASSESGGPNYGYTF
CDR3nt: TGTGCCAGCAGCGAATCAGGGGGCCCTAACTATGGCTACACCTTC

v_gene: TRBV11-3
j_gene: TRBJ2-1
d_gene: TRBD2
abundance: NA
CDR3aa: CASSISGRYEQFF
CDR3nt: TGTGCCAGCAGCATTAGCGGGAGATATGAGCAGTTCTTC